A selection of T cell receptor beta chains follows, all from one sample in a study of PD-L1 blockade in urothelial cancer. Assay used: immunoSEQ multiplex PCR; TCRdb lists only in-frame clones, some missing. Here the sample spans approximately 50,000 clones, 82% being singletons. The source was PBMCs, collected around atezolizumab (anti-PD-L1) treatment. The receptors here all came from a man between 50 and 59 years old with urothelial cancer. The CDR3 runs from the conserved cysteine through the conserved F or W. Each record gives: clone size, J gene, D gene, V gene, CDR3 protein, CDR3 DNA. D genes are given only for firm matches. A clone size is listed for some rows: how often the clone was seen (once, few, many), or a class if it is expanded.

-	TRBJ2-7	TRBD1	TRBV6-6	CASTRQGEPYEQYF	TGTGCCAGCACTCGACAGGGGGAACCCTACGAGCAGTACTTC
-	TRBJ1-2	TRBD1	TRBV7-2	CASSPSPPRDRGHGYTF	TGTGCCAGCAGCCCCAGCCCCCCCCGGGACAGGGGGCATGGCTACACCTTC
-	TRBJ2-7	-	TRBV15	CATSRDTTGNEQYF	TGTGCCACCAGCAGAGATACTACGGGGAACGAGCAGTACTTC
few	TRBJ1-6	-	TRBV4-2	CASSQDLSGQLNSPLHF	TGTGCCAGCAGCCAAGATCTTTCCGGACAGCTTAATTCACCCCTCCACTTT
-	TRBJ2-3	TRBD1	TRBV14	CASSGTNRDRDTDTQYF	TGTGCCAGCAGCGGTACCAACCGGGACAGGGACACAGATACGCAGTATTTT
once	TRBJ1-5	-	TRBV27	CASSLIFTFNQPQHF	TGTGCCAGCAGTTTAATCTTCACATTTAACCAGCCCCAGCATTTT
-	TRBJ1-1	-	TRBV11-2	CASSLGPGGGTEAFF	TGTGCCAGCAGCTTAGGTCCGGGAGGGGGCACTGAAGCTTTCTTT
-	TRBJ1-6	-	TRBV5-4	CASRRERQNNSPLHF	TGTGCCAGCAGACGCGAGCGACAGAATAATTCACCCCTCCACTTT
once	TRBJ1-5	-	TRBV30	CAWSRRPNQPQHF	TGTGCCTGGAGTCGGCGGCCGAATCAGCCCCAGCATTTT
-	TRBJ2-1	-	TRBV7-2	CASSLERGNNEQFF	TGTGCCAGCAGCTTAGAACGGGGAAACAATGAGCAGTTCTTC
-	TRBJ1-2	-	TRBV5-1	CASSLGSGSNYGYTF	TGCGCCAGCAGCTTGGGTTCAGGGTCTAACTATGGCTACACCTTC
-	TRBJ1-4	TRBD1	TRBV6-6	CASSLATGGSEKLFF	TGTGCCAGCAGTTTGGCGACAGGGGGATCGGAAAAACTGTTTTTT
few	TRBJ1-2	-	TRBV7-3	CASSLTPGLRGYTF	TGTGCCAGCAGCTTAACGCCCGGTTTGAGGGGCTACACCTTC
-	TRBJ2-5	TRBD2	TRBV7-9	CASSLVAGGIETQYF	TGTGCCAGCAGCTTAGTTGCGGGGGGGATAGAGACCCAGTACTTC
-	TRBJ2-3	TRBD2	TRBV30	CASQGGASGIYADTQYF	TGTGCCTCCCAAGGCGGGGCTAGCGGGATATATGCAGATACGCAGTATTTT
-	TRBJ1-2	TRBD1	TRBV19	CASSPPDRIYGYTF	TGTGCCAGTAGTCCCCCGGACAGGATCTATGGCTACACCTTC
-	TRBJ1-4	TRBD1	TRBV4-1	CASSQLPGQGTYQREKLFF	TGCGCCAGCAGCCAGTTACCGGGACAGGGAACGTACCAGAGGGAAAAACTGTTTTTT
-	TRBJ2-3	-	TRBV5-6	CASSLKTGPSQYF	TGTGCCAGCAGCTTGAAGACAGGCCCTTCACAGTATTTT
-	TRBJ2-3	-	TRBV19	CASSRPTGASTDTQYF	TGTGCCAGTAGCCGACCTACAGGAGCCAGCACAGATACGCAGTATTTT
-	TRBJ1-2	TRBD1	TRBV28	CASSGGNRQGARSYGYTF	TGTGCCAGCAGTGGGGGCAATAGACAGGGGGCGCGTAGCTATGGCTACACCTTC
-	TRBJ2-5	-	TRBV5-1	CASSSARTSGETQYF	TGCGCCAGCAGCTCGGCCCGAACGAGCGGGGAGACCCAGTACTTC
-	TRBJ1-1	TRBD1	TRBV6-1	CASSAGTGHTEAFF	TGTGCCAGCAGTGCCGGGACAGGGCATACTGAAGCTTTCTTT
-	TRBJ2-1	-	TRBV5-1	CASSLGWAGFYNEQFF	TGCGCCAGCAGCTTGGGGTGGGCGGGGTTCTACAATGAGCAGTTCTTC
-	TRBJ2-2	TRBD2	TRBV2	CASSTGLAGGGAGELFF	TGTGCCAGCAGTACGGGACTAGCGGGAGGAGGTGCCGGGGAGCTGTTTTTT
few	TRBJ1-1	-	TRBV5-4	CASSVIQLQNTEAFF	TGTGCCAGCAGCGTAATACAGCTCCAGAACACTGAAGCTTTCTTT
-	TRBJ2-7	TRBD2	TRBV7-2	CASSLFASGRGYEQYF	TGTGCCAGCAGCTTATTCGCTAGCGGGAGGGGCTACGAGCAGTACTTC
-	TRBJ1-2	TRBD1	TRBV7-8	CASSLPQGAGYTF	TGTGCCAGCAGCCTCCCTCAGGGGGCTGGCTACACCTTC
-	TRBJ2-1	-	TRBV9	CASSVDSSYNEQFF	TGTGCCAGCAGCGTAGACAGCTCCTACAATGAGCAGTTCTTC
-	TRBJ2-3	TRBD1	TRBV9	CASSVRQGATDTQYF	TGTGCCAGCAGCGTTCGACAGGGGGCCACAGATACGCAGTATTTT
-	TRBJ2-2	-	TRBV11-2	CASSPRVLALSAAGELFF	TGTGCCAGCAGCCCCCGGGTTTTGGCATTGAGTGCGGCCGGGGAGCTGTTTTTT
-	TRBJ2-6	-	TRBV5-1	CASGPGSSGANVLTF	TGCGCCAGCGGGCCAGGGTCTTCTGGGGCCAACGTCCTGACTTTC
few	TRBJ2-3	TRBD2	TRBV11-2	CASSLGGGGAGGIDTQYF	TGTGCCAGCAGCTTAGGGGGCGGGGGTGCGGGGGGAATAGATACGCAGTATTTT
-	TRBJ1-2	-	TRBV5-6	CASSFETGTAYGYTF	TGTGCCAGCAGCTTCGAGACAGGTACCGCCTATGGCTACACCTTC
-	TRBJ2-1	-	TRBV5-6	CASSLWRVSYTNEQFF	TGTGCCAGCAGCTTATGGAGGGTCTCCTATACAAATGAGCAGTTCTTC
-	TRBJ1-6	-	TRBV21-1	CASPDRAVSPLHF	TGTGCCAGCCCGGACAGGGCGGTCTCACCCCTCCACTTT
-	TRBJ2-5	-	TRBV15	CATSSGVTETQYF	TGTGCCACCAGCTCCGGGGTGACCGAGACCCAGTACTTC
-	TRBJ1-5	TRBD1	TRBV6-1	CASSVGLGTGGPRGQPQHF	TGTGCCAGCAGTGTCGGACTAGGGACAGGGGGACCCCGGGGTCAGCCCCAGCATTTT
-	TRBJ2-2	-	TRBV5-1	CASSLASANTGELFF	TGCGCCAGCAGCTTGGCCAGCGCGAACACCGGGGAGCTGTTTTTT
-	TRBJ2-5	TRBD2	TRBV28	CASVTGGETQYF	TGTGCCAGCGTAACGGGGGGAGAGACCCAGTACTTC
-	TRBJ2-1	-	TRBV18	CASSPRRGGYNEQFF	TGTGCCAGCTCACCACGGAGGGGTGGGTACAATGAGCAGTTCTTC
-	TRBJ1-4	-	TRBV7-9	CASSLVRSTTNEKLFF	TGTGCCAGCAGCTTAGTGAGGTCCACAACTAATGAAAAACTGTTTTTT
-	TRBJ1-3	-	TRBV14	CASSQVRTLSGNTIYF	TGTGCCAGCAGCCAAGTTCGGACACTCTCTGGAAACACCATATATTTT
-	TRBJ1-1	-	TRBV11-2	CASSLAYTEAFF	TGTGCCAGCAGCTTAGCATACACTGAAGCTTTCTTT